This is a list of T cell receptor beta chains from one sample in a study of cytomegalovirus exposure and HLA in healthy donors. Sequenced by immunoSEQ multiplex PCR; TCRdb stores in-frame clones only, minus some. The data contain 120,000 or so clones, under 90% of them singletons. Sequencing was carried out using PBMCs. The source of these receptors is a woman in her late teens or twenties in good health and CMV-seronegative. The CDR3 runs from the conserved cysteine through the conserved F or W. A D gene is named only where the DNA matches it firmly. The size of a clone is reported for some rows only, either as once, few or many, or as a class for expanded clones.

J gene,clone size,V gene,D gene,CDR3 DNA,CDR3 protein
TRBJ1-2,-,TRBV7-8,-,TGTGCCAGCAGCACACGGACAGCGGACTATGGCTACACCTTC,CASSTRTADYGYTF
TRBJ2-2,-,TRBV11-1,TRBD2,TGTGCCAGCAGCCCGGGGCGACTAGCGGGAGGAACCGGGGAGCTGTTTTTT,CASSPGRLAGGTGELFF
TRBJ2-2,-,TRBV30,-,TGTGCCTGGAGCACCCTAGTCAACACCGGGGAGCTGTTTTTT,CAWSTLVNTGELFF
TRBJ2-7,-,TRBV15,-,TGTGCCACCAGCAGAGGACGGGACTACGAGCAGTACTTC,CATSRGRDYEQYF
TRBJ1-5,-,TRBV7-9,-,TGTGCCAGTGCGGGAGATAGCAATCAGCCCCAGCATTTT,CASAGDSNQPQHF
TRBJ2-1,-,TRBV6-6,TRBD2,TGTGCCAGCAGTCAGGCCCGGGAGGGGAGCAATGAGCAGTTCTTC,CASSQAREGSNEQFF
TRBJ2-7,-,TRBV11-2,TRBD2,TGTGCCAGCAGCTCGGGACTAGCGGGAGGTATCCGCGAGCAGTACTTC,CASSSGLAGGIREQYF
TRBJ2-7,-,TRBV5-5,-,TGTGCCAGCAGCCTGCCGGGAGTATACTCCGAGCAGTACTTC,CASSLPGVYSEQYF
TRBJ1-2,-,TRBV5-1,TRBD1,TGCGCCAGCAGCAAACAGGGGCCTATAGGCTACACCTTC,CASSKQGPIGYTF
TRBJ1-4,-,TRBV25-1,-,TGTGCCAGCAGAAGCCCCGTTAATGAAAAACTGTTTTTT,CASRSPVNEKLFF
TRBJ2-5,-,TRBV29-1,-,TGCAGCGTTCCCCAAGAGGGTGTTGAGACCCAGTACTTC,CSVPQEGVETQYF
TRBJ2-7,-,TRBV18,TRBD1,TGTGCCAGCTCATCGGGACAGGGCTACGAGCAGTACTTC,CASSSGQGYEQYF
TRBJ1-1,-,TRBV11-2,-,TGTGCCAGCAGCTTCAGCGGCAGCATGAACACTGAAGCTTTCTTT,CASSFSGSMNTEAFF
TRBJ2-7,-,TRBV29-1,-,TGCAGCGTGGGAGACGGATCTGGCGAGCAGTACTTC,CSVGDGSGEQYF
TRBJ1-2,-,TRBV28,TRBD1,TGTGCCAGCAGTCTAGACAGGGGACATGGCTACACCTTC,CASSLDRGHGYTF
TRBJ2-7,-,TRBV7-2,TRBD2,TGTGCCAGCAGCTTAGATACTAGCGGGCGTACCTACGAGCAGTACTTC,CASSLDTSGRTYEQYF
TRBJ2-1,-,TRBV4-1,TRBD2,TGCGCCAGCAGCAACAGCCTTAGCGGGAGCCGGCTCAATGAGCAGTTCTTC,CASSNSLSGSRLNEQFF
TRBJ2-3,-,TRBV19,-,TGTGCCAGTAGAGGGAGCGCAGATACGCAGTATTTT,CASRGSADTQYF
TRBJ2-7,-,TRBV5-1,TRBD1,TGCGCCAGCAGCTTGGAGGGGACAGGGTGGAGCGAGCAGTACTTC,CASSLEGTGWSEQYF
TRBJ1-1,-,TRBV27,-,TGTGCCAGCAAGTTGTACGCAGGCACTGAAGCTTTCTTT,CASKLYAGTEAFF
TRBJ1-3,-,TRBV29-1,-,TGCAGCGTTGCCCCTCGGTTTGGAAACACCATATATTTT,CSVAPRFGNTIYF
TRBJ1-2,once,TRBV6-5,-,TGTGCCAGCAGTTACACCGCAGCGAACTATGGCTACACCTTC,CASSYTAANYGYTF
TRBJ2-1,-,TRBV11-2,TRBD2,TGTGCCAGCAGCCAAGGGGCGGGAGGGCCCCCCAATGAGCAGTTCTTC,CASSQGAGGPPNEQFF
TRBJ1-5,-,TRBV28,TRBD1,TGTGCCAGCAGTTTACGGCAGGGGGGAATAAGCAATCAGCCCCAGCATTTT,CASSLRQGGISNQPQHF
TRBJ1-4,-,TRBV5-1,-,TGCGCCAGCAGCTCCCAGGGGTCGGTCGAAAAACTGTTTTTT,CASSSQGSVEKLFF
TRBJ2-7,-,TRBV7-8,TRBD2,TGTGCCAGCAGCGGGGGTCGGCTAGCGGGGCGCTACGAGCAGTACTTC,CASSGGRLAGRYEQYF
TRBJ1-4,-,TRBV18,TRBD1,TGTGCCAGCTCACCACGTCAACAGGGGGCGGGAGAAAAACTGTTTTTT,CASSPRQQGAGEKLFF
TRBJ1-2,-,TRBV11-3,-,TGTGCCAGCAGCTTAGGCATCCGGTTCGGGTCTAACTATGGCTACACCTTC,CASSLGIRFGSNYGYTF
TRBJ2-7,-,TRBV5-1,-,TGCGCCAGCAGCCCCAGGGCGACAGGGGAGGGAGAGCAGTACTTC,CASSPRATGEGEQYF
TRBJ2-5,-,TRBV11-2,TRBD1,TGTGCCAGCAGCTTAGGGGACAGCCCCGGGGAGACCCAGTACTTC,CASSLGDSPGETQYF
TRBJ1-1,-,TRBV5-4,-,TGTGCCAGCAGTCCAAAGTCCGGGGGAATGAACACTGAAGCTTTCTTT,CASSPKSGGMNTEAFF
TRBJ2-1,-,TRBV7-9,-,TGTGCCAGCAGCTTAGGTCTTGGCTTCGAGCAGTTCTTC,CASSLGLGFEQFF
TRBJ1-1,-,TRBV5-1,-,TGCGCCAGCAGCTCAGGTCTCCTAACGACGAACACTGAAGCTTTCTTT,CASSSGLLTTNTEAFF
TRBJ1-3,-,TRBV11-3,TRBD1,TGTGCCAGCAGCCATTCAGGGGGCTCTGGAAACACCATATATTTT,CASSHSGGSGNTIYF
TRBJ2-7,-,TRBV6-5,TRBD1,TGTGCCAGCAGCTCTGCCGGGACAGGAGGGTACGAGCAGTACTTC,CASSSAGTGGYEQYF
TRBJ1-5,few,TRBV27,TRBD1,TGTGCCAGCAGTCTAGGGACAGAACAGCCCCAGCATTTT,CASSLGTEQPQHF
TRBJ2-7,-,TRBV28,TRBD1,TGTGCCAGCAGCCCGGGACAGGGTTTCCCCTACGAGCAGTACTTC,CASSPGQGFPYEQYF
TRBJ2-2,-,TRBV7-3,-,TGTGCCAGCAGCTTAACCCAGGGTGGGGGCGCGGGCACCGGGGAGCTGTTTTTT,CASSLTQGGGAGTGELFF
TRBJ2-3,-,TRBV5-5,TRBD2,TGTGCCAGCAGCTTCGGACTAGCCCGTAACACAGATACGCAGTATTTT,CASSFGLARNTDTQYF
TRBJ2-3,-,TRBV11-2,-,TGTGCCAGCAGCACAGAATGGGGCAGCGCTAGCACAGATACGCAGTATTTT,CASSTEWGSASTDTQYF
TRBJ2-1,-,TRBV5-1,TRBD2,TGCGCCAGCAGCTTGGCCTCGGCGGTGGGGGGGTACAATGAGCAGTTCTTC,CASSLASAVGGYNEQFF